This is a list of T cell receptor beta chains from one sample in a study of post-analysis software for immune sequencing data. Via MiXCR, TCRdb re-called the PCR reads, giving one row per CDR3 protein. The sample contains about 460,000 distinct CDR3 sequences, roughly 45% of which appear only once. Material for sequencing was blood. The source is a girl aged 10 to 17 with multiple sclerosis. CDR3s include the opening cysteine and the closing phenylalanine or tryptophan. The order of the fields is CDR3 DNA, CDR3 protein, V gene, J gene, clone size, D gene. The D gene is left open where the match is weak. Size values are once, few and many counts, or a class for expanded clones, and some rows have none.

DNA: TGTGCCAGCAGCTTCGGAGGGGGAGGTGAGCAGTTCTTC
CDR3: CASSFGGGGEQFF
V: TRBV5-5
J: TRBJ2-1
size: -
D: -

DNA: TGTGCCAGCAGCCGGGAGACAGGGCTGTACGAGCAGTACTTC
CDR3: CASSRETGLYEQYF
V: TRBV12-3/TRBV12-4
J: TRBJ2-7
size: few
D: -

DNA: TGCAGTGCCAGGGAGTACAGGGCCTACGAGCAGTACTTC
CDR3: CSAREYRAYEQYF
V: TRBV20-1
J: TRBJ2-7
size: few
D: -

DNA: TGCAGTGCTAGAGATACCCGACTAGCGGAGATAGAGACCCAGTACTTC
CDR3: CSARDTRLAEIETQYF
V: TRBV20-1
J: TRBJ2-5
size: -
D: TRBD2

DNA: TGTGCCAGTACACTAGCGGGAGAGACCTACAATGAGCAGTTCTTC
CDR3: CASTLAGETYNEQFF
V: TRBV9
J: TRBJ2-1
size: few
D: TRBD2

DNA: TGCAGTGCTAGAGATCCCCTAGCGGACAATGAGCAGTTCTTC
CDR3: CSARDPLADNEQFF
V: TRBV20-1
J: TRBJ2-1
size: few
D: TRBD2

DNA: TGCGCCAGCAGCCAAGAAGGGTACCACGAGCAGTACTTC
CDR3: CASSQEGYHEQYF
V: TRBV4-1
J: TRBJ2-7
size: few
D: -

DNA: TGTGCCAGCAGCCTACAACAGGGGGCCTACGAGCAGTACTTC
CDR3: CASSLQQGAYEQYF
V: TRBV7-2
J: TRBJ2-7
size: few
D: TRBD1

DNA: TGTGCCAGCGGGAGGGTGACAGGGGACGAGCAGTACTTC
CDR3: CASGRVTGDEQYF
V: TRBV2
J: TRBJ2-7
size: -
D: -

DNA: TGCGCCAGCAGCCAGGAGACAGGGACTAGCAATGAGCAGTTCTTC
CDR3: CASSQETGTSNEQFF
V: TRBV4-1
J: TRBJ2-1
size: -
D: -

DNA: TGCAGTGCTAGCCCACTTGGGGGGAGGGAGCAGTACTTC
CDR3: CSASPLGGREQYF
V: TRBV20-1
J: TRBJ2-7
size: -
D: -

DNA: TGTGCCACCAGTTCAGGGACAGGGGCATACTATGGCTACACCTTC
CDR3: CATSSGTGAYYGYTF
V: TRBV24-1
J: TRBJ1-2
size: -
D: TRBD1

DNA: TGTGCCAGTGGAGGGACGTATTGGGACGAGCAGTACTTC
CDR3: CASGGTYWDEQYF
V: TRBV19
J: TRBJ2-7
size: -
D: -

DNA: TGCAGTGCTTTTCAGGGGCCGAACACTGAAGCTTTCTTT
CDR3: CSAFQGPNTEAFF
V: TRBV20-1
J: TRBJ1-1
size: few
D: -

DNA: TGTGCCAGCAGCTTTCGAGGGGGCAGCTCGTTAACAGATACGCAGTATTTT
CDR3: CASSFRGGSSLTDTQYF
V: TRBV11-2
J: TRBJ2-3
size: -
D: TRBD1

DNA: TGTGCCAGCAGCTGGACCGAGGATGGCTACACCTTC
CDR3: CASSWTEDGYTF
V: TRBV5-6
J: TRBJ1-2
size: -
D: -

DNA: TGTGCCAGCAGCCAAGAAAGCGGGAGTCGCACAGATACGCAGTATTTT
CDR3: CASSQESGSRTDTQYF
V: TRBV3-1
J: TRBJ2-3
size: -
D: TRBD2

DNA: TGTGCCAGCAGCTTCTCACTAGCGGGAGGGACTGAGCAGTTCTTC
CDR3: CASSFSLAGGTEQFF
V: TRBV11-3
J: TRBJ2-1
size: many
D: TRBD2

DNA: TGCAGTGCGACTAGCGGGGCGAACAATGAGCAGTTCTTC
CDR3: CSATSGANNEQFF
V: TRBV20-1
J: TRBJ2-1
size: -
D: TRBD2

DNA: TGCGCCAGCAGCCAAGGGGGTGCTGGGACTAGCGTAACCTACGAGCAGTACTTC
CDR3: CASSQGGAGTSVTYEQYF
V: TRBV4-1
J: TRBJ2-7
size: -
D: TRBD2

DNA: TGTGCCAGCAGCACCCGGGACAGGGGGCGCAATGAGCAGTTCTTC
CDR3: CASSTRDRGRNEQFF
V: TRBV7-2
J: TRBJ2-1
size: -
D: TRBD1

DNA: TGTGCCAGCAGTCCAGGGGACAGGGCTCGCGAGCAGTACTTC
CDR3: CASSPGDRAREQYF
V: TRBV27
J: TRBJ2-7
size: -
D: TRBD1

DNA: TGTGCCAGCAGCCCGAGACAGGTCCTCAACACTGAAGCTTTCTTT
CDR3: CASSPRQVLNTEAFF
V: TRBV9
J: TRBJ1-1
size: -
D: -

DNA: TGTGCCAGCAGTTTAGGCGGGACATTAGAATCCTACGAGCAGTACTTC
CDR3: CASSLGGTLESYEQYF
V: TRBV28
J: TRBJ2-7
size: -
D: -

DNA: TGTGCCACCCGGGGCATCCAGAGCTCCTACAATGAGCAGTTCTTC
CDR3: CATRGIQSSYNEQFF
V: TRBV10-3
J: TRBJ2-1
size: few
D: -

DNA: TGTGCCAGCAGCCGCCCAAATGAGCAGTTCTTC
CDR3: CASSRPNEQFF
V: TRBV3-1
J: TRBJ2-1
size: -
D: -

DNA: TGTGCCAGCTCTCCAGCGGGGAAAGAGACCCAGTACTTC
CDR3: CASSPAGKETQYF
V: TRBV6-6
J: TRBJ2-5
size: few
D: TRBD2

DNA: TGTGCCACCAGCAGAGGGAAGCGCTTCTCCTACAATGAGCAGTTCTTC
CDR3: CATSRGKRFSYNEQFF
V: TRBV15
J: TRBJ2-1
size: few
D: -

DNA: TGTGCCATCAGTGAGTCTTTAGGACTAGCGGATAACAGTGAGCAGTACTTC
CDR3: CAISESLGLADNSEQYF
V: TRBV10-3
J: TRBJ2-5
size: -
D: TRBD2

DNA: TGTGCCAGCAGCCAAGCGGGGACTAGCGGCAGCGAGCAGTACTTC
CDR3: CASSQAGTSGSEQYF
V: TRBV3-1
J: TRBJ2-7
size: -
D: TRBD2

DNA: TGTGCCAGCAGCTCCAACATGAACATTCAGTACTTC
CDR3: CASSSNMNIQYF
V: TRBV9
J: TRBJ2-4
size: -
D: -

DNA: TGTGCCAGCAGCCAACAGGGGCTAGGGGGGCAGTACTTC
CDR3: CASSQQGLGGQYF
V: TRBV7-8
J: TRBJ2-7
size: -
D: TRBD1

DNA: TGTGCCAGCAGCTCTGCGGACGCATACAATGAGCAGTTCTTC
CDR3: CASSSADAYNEQFF
V: TRBV7-3
J: TRBJ2-1
size: -
D: -

DNA: TGTGCCAGCAGCGCGGGGACAACCCGAATTGCTTTCTTT
CDR3: CASSAGTTRIAFF
V: TRBV7-9
J: TRBJ1-1
size: -
D: -

DNA: TGTGCCACCAGCAGAGACAGGGCAGCCAATTCACCCCTCCACTTT
CDR3: CATSRDRAANSPLHF
V: TRBV15
J: TRBJ1-6
size: -
D: -

DNA: TGTGCCAGCAGTTCAGGGGGTGTCACTGAAGCTTTCTTT
CDR3: CASSSGGVTEAFF
V: TRBV27
J: TRBJ1-1
size: once
D: TRBD1

DNA: TGCGCCAGCAGGGCCGGGACAGAGCAGTTCTTC
CDR3: CASRAGTEQFF
V: TRBV5-1
J: TRBJ2-1
size: -
D: -

DNA: TGTGCCAGCAGTCTTGATCGGACAGCAAGCTCCTACGAGCAGTACTTC
CDR3: CASSLDRTASSYEQYF
V: TRBV28
J: TRBJ2-7
size: few
D: -

DNA: TGCAGTGCTAGCCCCGGACCGGGAGATACGCAGTATTTT
CDR3: CSASPGPGDTQYF
V: TRBV20-1
J: TRBJ2-3
size: -
D: -

DNA: TGTGCCAGCAGTTACATGGTTGTCACAGATACGCAGTATTTT
CDR3: CASSYMVVTDTQYF
V: TRBV6-6
J: TRBJ2-3
size: few
D: -

DNA: TGCGCCAGCAGCCAAGATAAGCAGGCGCGCGAGCAGTACTTC
CDR3: CASSQDKQAREQYF
V: TRBV4-1
J: TRBJ2-7
size: -
D: -

DNA: TGTGCCAGCAGCTTAGCCGGGCTAGCGGGAGGAGGTGAGCAGTTCTTC
CDR3: CASSLAGLAGGGEQFF
V: TRBV11-2
J: TRBJ2-1
size: few
D: TRBD2

DNA: TGTGCCAGCAGCTTGAATTTTAACTATGGCTACACCTTC
CDR3: CASSLNFNYGYTF
V: TRBV7-6
J: TRBJ1-2
size: -
D: -

DNA: TGCAGTGCTAGCGGGGACAGGGGGAACTATGGCTACACCTTC
CDR3: CSASGDRGNYGYTF
V: TRBV20-1
J: TRBJ1-2
size: -
D: TRBD1

DNA: TGCAGCGTTGAGCGGGAGGTCGCCGGGGAGCTGTTTTTT
CDR3: CSVEREVAGELFF
V: TRBV29-1
J: TRBJ2-2
size: -
D: TRBD2

DNA: TGTGCCAGCAGCCGGACTAGCGGGAGAGGCACCGGGGAGCTGTTTTTT
CDR3: CASSRTSGRGTGELFF
V: TRBV7-3
J: TRBJ2-2
size: -
D: TRBD2

DNA: TGTGCCAGCAGCCGATTAAGAGGACAGGGGCAAGAGACCCAGTACTTC
CDR3: CASSRLRGQGQETQYF
V: TRBV7-9
J: TRBJ2-5
size: few
D: TRBD1

DNA: TGCGCCAGCAGCTTGGTAGAGGTCCAAGAGACCCAGTACTTC
CDR3: CASSLVEVQETQYF
V: TRBV5-1
J: TRBJ2-5
size: -
D: -

DNA: TGTGCCAGCAGCTTATATTTGGCAGGAGCCTACGAGCAGTACTTC
CDR3: CASSLYLAGAYEQYF
V: TRBV7-2
J: TRBJ2-7
size: -
D: -

DNA: TGTGCCAGCAGTTCAGCGGAAGCCGGGGGAGAGCAGTTCTTC
CDR3: CASSSAEAGGEQFF
V: TRBV27
J: TRBJ2-1
size: few
D: -

DNA: TGTGCCAGCAGAGAAAGGACAGGGCGAATGAAAATGTCCTACGAGCAGTACTTC
CDR3: CASRERTGRMKMSYEQYF
V: TRBV28
J: TRBJ2-7
size: -
D: TRBD1

DNA: TGTGCCAGCAGAATATTAGGAGGCACTGAAGCTTTCTTT
CDR3: CASRILGGTEAFF
V: TRBV6-5
J: TRBJ1-1
size: -
D: -

DNA: TGCAGTGCTAGAGATGTGGACACGATCGCGCAGTACTTC
CDR3: CSARDVDTIAQYF
V: TRBV20-1
J: TRBJ2-5
size: -
D: -